Listed below are T cell receptor beta chains from one sample, sequenced in a study of cytomegalovirus exposure and HLA in healthy donors. Profiled with immunoSEQ multiplex PCR; TCRdb holds only in-frame clones, not every one. The sample shows over 40,000 clones, and approximately 6.2% sits with its ten largest clones. The sequenced material came from PBMCs. The source of these receptors is a man younger than 40 in good health and CMV-seronegative. Each CDR3 is given with its conserved first and last residue. D genes are given only for firm matches.

D gene: TRBD1; V gene: TRBV4-3; J gene: TRBJ2-3; CDR3 protein: CASRRGTGLTDTQYF; CDR3 DNA: TGCGCCAGCCGGCGCGGGACAGGTCTCACAGATACGCAGTATTTT
D gene: -; V gene: TRBV2; J gene: TRBJ1-2; CDR3 protein: CASSARSYGYTF; CDR3 DNA: TGTGCCAGCAGTGCCCGGAGCTATGGCTACACCTTC
D gene: TRBD2; V gene: TRBV27; J gene: TRBJ2-2; CDR3 protein: CASSLRAGGWTGELFF; CDR3 DNA: TGTGCCAGCAGTTTAAGAGCGGGGGGTTGGACCGGGGAGCTGTTTTTT
D gene: -; V gene: TRBV6-5; J gene: TRBJ2-3; CDR3 protein: CASSYGRPSTDTQYF; CDR3 DNA: TGTGCCAGCAGTTACGGCAGGCCCAGCACAGATACGCAGTATTTT
D gene: -; V gene: TRBV7-9; J gene: TRBJ1-4; CDR3 protein: CASSLWWEVEKLFF; CDR3 DNA: TGTGCCAGCAGCTTATGGTGGGAGGTGGAAAAACTGTTTTTT
D gene: TRBD1; V gene: TRBV4-2; J gene: TRBJ2-5; CDR3 protein: CASSQVEGQWKTQYF; CDR3 DNA: TGTGCCAGCAGCCAAGTTGAGGGACAGTGGAAGACCCAGTACTTC
D gene: -; V gene: TRBV4-1; J gene: TRBJ2-5; CDR3 protein: CASSQDLSGLLGGTQYF; CDR3 DNA: TGCGCCAGCAGCCAAGATCTTTCAGGACTACTGGGGGGGACCCAGTACTTC
D gene: TRBD2; V gene: TRBV4-2; J gene: TRBJ2-5; CDR3 protein: CAAGDGARETQYF; CDR3 DNA: TGTGCCGCGGGGGACGGGGCCCGGGAGACCCAGTACTTC
D gene: TRBD1; V gene: TRBV28; J gene: TRBJ1-1; CDR3 protein: CASSPTSGGSVSFF; CDR3 DNA: TGTGCCAGCTCCCCAACTTCAGGGGGCTCCGTTTCTTTCTTT
D gene: TRBD1; V gene: TRBV18; J gene: TRBJ1-1; CDR3 protein: CASSPRDRVMNTEAFF; CDR3 DNA: TGTGCCAGCTCACCACGGGACAGGGTTATGAACACTGAAGCTTTCTTT
D gene: TRBD1; V gene: TRBV6-4; J gene: TRBJ1-6; CDR3 protein: CASSLQGANSPLHF; CDR3 DNA: TGTGCCAGCAGTCTCCAGGGGGCTAATTCACCCCTCCACTTT
D gene: -; V gene: TRBV7-2; J gene: TRBJ1-1; CDR3 protein: CASSFIRNTEAFF; CDR3 DNA: TGTGCCAGCAGCTTTATTAGGAACACTGAAGCTTTCTTT
D gene: TRBD2; V gene: TRBV9; J gene: TRBJ2-7; CDR3 protein: CASSVVGGGFYEQYF; CDR3 DNA: TGTGCCAGCAGCGTAGTTGGGGGGGGGTTCTACGAGCAGTACTTC
D gene: -; V gene: TRBV2; J gene: TRBJ2-5; CDR3 protein: CASKRTAMETQYF; CDR3 DNA: TGTGCCAGCAAAAGAACTGCCATGGAGACCCAGTACTTC
D gene: TRBD2; V gene: TRBV6-6; J gene: TRBJ2-1; CDR3 protein: CASSYGAGVRNEQFF; CDR3 DNA: TGTGCCAGCAGTTACGGAGCGGGGGTCCGCAATGAGCAGTTCTTC
D gene: TRBD1; V gene: TRBV14; J gene: TRBJ1-1; CDR3 protein: CASSRGTANTEAFF; CDR3 DNA: TGTGCCAGCAGCCGAGGGACAGCGAACACTGAAGCTTTCTTT
D gene: -; V gene: TRBV20-1; J gene: TRBJ2-1; CDR3 protein: CSAKRVTEQFF; CDR3 DNA: TGCAGTGCAAAACGCGTAACCGAGCAGTTCTTC
D gene: -; V gene: TRBV7-6; J gene: TRBJ2-1; CDR3 protein: CASSSSPGEQFF; CDR3 DNA: TGTGCCAGCAGCTCCTCGCCGGGGGAGCAGTTCTTC
D gene: -; V gene: TRBV6-5; J gene: TRBJ1-5; CDR3 protein: CASKRASNQPQHF; CDR3 DNA: TGTGCCAGCAAGCGGGCGAGCAATCAGCCCCAGCATTTT
D gene: TRBD1; V gene: TRBV10-1; J gene: TRBJ1-2; CDR3 protein: CASRGQSCYGYTF; CDR3 DNA: TGCGCCAGCAGGGGACAGTCCTGCTATGGCTACACCTTC
D gene: TRBD1; V gene: TRBV2; J gene: TRBJ1-1; CDR3 protein: CARRIQGNSEAFF; CDR3 DNA: TGTGCCAGGCGTATACAGGGGAATTCTGAAGCTTTCTTT
D gene: -; V gene: TRBV11-2; J gene: TRBJ1-2; CDR3 protein: CASSFNPQDSYGYTF; CDR3 DNA: TGTGCCAGCAGCTTCAATCCTCAAGATAGCTATGGCTACACCTTC
D gene: -; V gene: TRBV4-2; J gene: TRBJ1-2; CDR3 protein: CASSQEAQGTYGYTF; CDR3 DNA: TGTGCCAGCAGCCAAGAGGCCCAGGGCACCTATGGCTACACCTTC
D gene: TRBD1; V gene: TRBV4-2; J gene: TRBJ1-4; CDR3 protein: CASSQDGTGDNEKLFF; CDR3 DNA: TGTGCCAGCAGCCAAGACGGGACAGGTGATAATGAAAAACTGTTTTTT
D gene: -; V gene: TRBV15; J gene: TRBJ2-2; CDR3 protein: CATSNRENTGELFF; CDR3 DNA: TGTGCCACCAGCAACCGGGAAAACACCGGGGAGCTGTTTTTT
D gene: -; V gene: TRBV25-1; J gene: TRBJ1-4; CDR3 protein: CASSEPGLGGVLFF; CDR3 DNA: TGTGCCAGCAGTGAGCCGGGACTCGGAGGAGTACTGTTTTTT
D gene: TRBD2; V gene: TRBV6-6; J gene: TRBJ2-7; CDR3 protein: CASSDGTSDYEQYF; CDR3 DNA: TGTGCCAGCAGCGATGGGACTAGCGACTACGAGCAGTACTTC